This T cell receptor (beta chain) was recorded in a study of shared clonotypes between healthy human individuals. Overall study: The donor pool was made up of two women and a few men aged 18 to 49.

Germline assignment: CDR1 MNHNS and CDR2 SASEGT. V was cut by 6 bases and J by 5 bases, with 14 bases left in between. There are 14 residues in the CDR3. Assay: immunoSEQ multiplex PCR; the TCRdb copy retains only in-frame clones and omits some. The profile shows approximately 2.5 million clones, roughly 93% of them singletons. Within Nashville, Tennessee resided all donors, each a Caucasian adult. Specimen: naive CD4+ T cells from PBMCs. This sample's subset: CD45RA+ positively selected. The receptor's source is a man between 18 and 29 years old in good health. Some clones in this sample may be carry-over from other donors' samples. The J gene is TRBJ1-3, the V gene TRBV6-1; possible D gene TRBD1, 5 bases. The CDR3 region is CASSLGGTRNTIYF. DNA of the CDR3: TGTGCCAGCAGCCTGGGGGGAACTCGAAACACCATATATTTT.